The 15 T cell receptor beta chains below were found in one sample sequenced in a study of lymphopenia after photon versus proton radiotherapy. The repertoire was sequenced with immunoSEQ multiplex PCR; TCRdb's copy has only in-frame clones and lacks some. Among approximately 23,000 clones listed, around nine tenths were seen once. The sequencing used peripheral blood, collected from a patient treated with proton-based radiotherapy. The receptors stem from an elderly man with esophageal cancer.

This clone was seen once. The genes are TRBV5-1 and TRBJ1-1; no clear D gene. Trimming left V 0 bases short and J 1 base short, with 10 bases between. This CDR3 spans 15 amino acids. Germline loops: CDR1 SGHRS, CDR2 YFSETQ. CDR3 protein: CASSLVAGTNTEAFF. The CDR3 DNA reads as TGCGCCAGCAGCTTGGTTGCGGGTACGAACACTGAAGCTTTCTTT.

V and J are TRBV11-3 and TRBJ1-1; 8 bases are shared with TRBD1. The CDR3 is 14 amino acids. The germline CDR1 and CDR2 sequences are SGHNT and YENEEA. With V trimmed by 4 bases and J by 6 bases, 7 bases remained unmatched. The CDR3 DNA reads TGTGCCAGCAGCTCCCAAGCAGGGGGCTCTGAAGCTTTCTTT. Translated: CASSSQAGGSEAFF.

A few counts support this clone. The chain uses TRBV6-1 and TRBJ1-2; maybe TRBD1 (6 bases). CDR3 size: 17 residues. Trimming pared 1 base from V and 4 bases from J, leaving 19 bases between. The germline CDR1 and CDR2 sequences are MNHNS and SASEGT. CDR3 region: CASSEGAGDQGAYGYTF. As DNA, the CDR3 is TGTGCCAGCAGTGAAGGTGCAGGGGACCAGGGCGCCTATGGCTACACCTTC.

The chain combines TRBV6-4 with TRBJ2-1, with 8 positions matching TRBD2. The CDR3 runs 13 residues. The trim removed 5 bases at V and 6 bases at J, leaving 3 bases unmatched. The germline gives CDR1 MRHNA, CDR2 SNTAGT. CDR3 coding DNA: TGTGCCAGCAGTTCGAGCGGGAGCAATGAGCAGTTCTTC. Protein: CASSSSGSNEQFF.

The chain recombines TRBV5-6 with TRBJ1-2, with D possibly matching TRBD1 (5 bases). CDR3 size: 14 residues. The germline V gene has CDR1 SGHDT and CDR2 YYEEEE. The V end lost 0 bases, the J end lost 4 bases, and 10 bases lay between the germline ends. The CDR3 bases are TGTGCCAGCAGCTTGGGACAGCCGCGCTATGGCTACACCTTC. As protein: CASSLGQPRYGYTF.

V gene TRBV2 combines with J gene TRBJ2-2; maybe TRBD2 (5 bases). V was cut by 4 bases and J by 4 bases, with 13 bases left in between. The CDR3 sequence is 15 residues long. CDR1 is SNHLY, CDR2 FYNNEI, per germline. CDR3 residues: CASSARESSTGELFF. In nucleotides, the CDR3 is TGTGCCAGCAGTGCAAGGGAGTCAAGCACCGGGGAGCTGTTTTTT.

The CDR3 DNA is TGCGCCAGCAGTGGGGCCGACTCGAGAGCTTTCTTT. Its protein is CASSGADSRAFF. This chain uses TRBV10-2 with TRBJ1-1; D unresolved. Trimming shortened V by 4 bases and J by 10 bases, and 13 bases separated the two germline ends. This CDR3 comprises 12 residues. Looked up from germline, CDR1 is WSHSY and CDR2 is SAAADI.

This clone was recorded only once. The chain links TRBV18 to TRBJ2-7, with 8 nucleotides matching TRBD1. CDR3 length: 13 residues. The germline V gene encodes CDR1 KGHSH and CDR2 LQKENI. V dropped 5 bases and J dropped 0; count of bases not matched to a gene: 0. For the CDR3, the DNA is TGTGCCAGCTCAGGGACAGGCTCCTACGAGCAGTACTTC. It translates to CASSGTGSYEQYF.

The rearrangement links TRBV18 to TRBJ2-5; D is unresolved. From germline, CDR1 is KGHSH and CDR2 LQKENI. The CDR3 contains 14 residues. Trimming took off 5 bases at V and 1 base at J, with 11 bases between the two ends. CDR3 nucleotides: TGTGCCAGCTCAGCAAGAACAACCCAAGAGACCCAGTACTTC. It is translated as CASSARTTQETQYF. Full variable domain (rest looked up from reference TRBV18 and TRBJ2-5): NAGVMQNPRHLVRRRGQEARLRCSPMKGHSHVYWYRQLPEEGLKFMVYLQKENIIDESGMPKERFSAEFPKEGPSILRIQQVVRGDSAAYFCASSARTTQETQYFGPGTRLLVL.

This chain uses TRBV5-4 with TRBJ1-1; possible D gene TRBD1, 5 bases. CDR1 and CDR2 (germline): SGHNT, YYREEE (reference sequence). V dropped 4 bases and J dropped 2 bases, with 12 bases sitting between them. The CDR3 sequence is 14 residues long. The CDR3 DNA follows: TGTGCCAGCAGCCCAGGGTCCCACAACACTGAAGCTTTCTTT. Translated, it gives CASSPGSHNTEAFF.

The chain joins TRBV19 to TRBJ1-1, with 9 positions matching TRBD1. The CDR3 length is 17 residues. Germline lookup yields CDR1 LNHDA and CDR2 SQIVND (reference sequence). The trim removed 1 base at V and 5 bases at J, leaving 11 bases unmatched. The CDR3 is CASSIGGTTGGRTEAFF. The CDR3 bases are TGTGCCAGTAGTATAGGGGGGACGACAGGGGGTCGTACTGAAGCTTTCTTT.

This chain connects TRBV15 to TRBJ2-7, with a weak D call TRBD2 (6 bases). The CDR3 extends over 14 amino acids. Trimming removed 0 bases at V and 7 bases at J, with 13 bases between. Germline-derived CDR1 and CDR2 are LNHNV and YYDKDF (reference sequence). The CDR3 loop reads CATSRDPAGYEQYF. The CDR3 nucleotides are TGTGCCACCAGCAGAGATCCGGCGGGGTATGAGCAGTACTTC.

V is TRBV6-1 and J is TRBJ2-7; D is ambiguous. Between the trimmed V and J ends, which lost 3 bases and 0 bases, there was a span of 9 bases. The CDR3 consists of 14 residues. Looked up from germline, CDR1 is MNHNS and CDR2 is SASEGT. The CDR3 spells CASSDRSLSYEQYF. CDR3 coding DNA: TGTGCCAGCAGTGACAGGTCCCTCTCCTACGAGCAGTACTTC.

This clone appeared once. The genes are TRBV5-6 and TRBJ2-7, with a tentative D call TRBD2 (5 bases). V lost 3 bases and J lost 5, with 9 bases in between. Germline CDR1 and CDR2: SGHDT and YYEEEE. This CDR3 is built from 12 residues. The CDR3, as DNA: TGTGCCAGCAGCTATACCGGGGACGAGCAGTACTTC. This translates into CASSYTGDEQYF.

CDR3 amino acids: CSVYGGQGPDTQYF. CDR3 in DNA: TGCAGCGTTTACGGGGGACAGGGCCCAGATACGCAGTATTTT. The chain couples TRBV29-1 to TRBJ2-3, with TRBD1 identical over 9 bases. The CDR3 runs to 14 residues. Germline lookup yields CDR1 SQVTM and CDR2 ANQGSEA. With V trimmed by 5 bases and J by 4 bases, 7 bases remained unmatched.